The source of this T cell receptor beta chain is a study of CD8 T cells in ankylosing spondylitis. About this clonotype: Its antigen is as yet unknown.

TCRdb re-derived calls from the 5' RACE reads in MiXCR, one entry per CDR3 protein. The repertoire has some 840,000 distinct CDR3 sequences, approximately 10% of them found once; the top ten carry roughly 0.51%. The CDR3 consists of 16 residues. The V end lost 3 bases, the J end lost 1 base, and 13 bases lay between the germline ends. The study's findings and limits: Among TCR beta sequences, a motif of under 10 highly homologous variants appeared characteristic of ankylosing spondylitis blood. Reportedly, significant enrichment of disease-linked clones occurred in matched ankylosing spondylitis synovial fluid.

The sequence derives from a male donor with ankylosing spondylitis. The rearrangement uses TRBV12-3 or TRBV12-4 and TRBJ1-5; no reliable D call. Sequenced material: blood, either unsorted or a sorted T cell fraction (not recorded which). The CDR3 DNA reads TGTGCCAGCAGTTTCGGCAGTCTAAGAAGCAATCAGCCCCAGCATTTT. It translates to CASSFGSLRSNQPQHF.